This TCR beta chain was profiled in a study of blood T cell repertoires in COVID-19. The authors' processing: Amplifying reference gene primers gave estimates of nucleated cell counts. The assay was immunoSEQ multiplex PCR, and TCRdb's table has in-frame clones only and misses some. V and J calls and clone size are given by that table; D and trimming were obtained from the DNA. The sample has about 250,000 clones; approximately 83% are singletons. In germline, CDR1 is MDHEN, CDR2 SYDVKM. The V gene lost 5 bases and the J gene lost 1 base, with 14 bases spanning the gap. CDR3 length: 15 amino acids. Residents of about two dozen US areas, aged about 18 to 95 years, made up the participants. Donors in Cohort 3 who had recovered were those with two negative PCRs, healthcare professional clearance, or resolution of their symptoms.

This TCR derives from a woman in her twenties or thirties who had recovered from COVID-19. The chain combines TRBV28 with TRBJ1-2; weak D call: TRBD1 (6 bases). Input material: PBMCs or T cells enriched from blood (not recorded which). CDR3 bases: TGTGCCAGCAGTACCCCCCGGACAGTTAACTATGGCTACACCTTC. Protein sequence: CASSTPRTVNYGYTF.